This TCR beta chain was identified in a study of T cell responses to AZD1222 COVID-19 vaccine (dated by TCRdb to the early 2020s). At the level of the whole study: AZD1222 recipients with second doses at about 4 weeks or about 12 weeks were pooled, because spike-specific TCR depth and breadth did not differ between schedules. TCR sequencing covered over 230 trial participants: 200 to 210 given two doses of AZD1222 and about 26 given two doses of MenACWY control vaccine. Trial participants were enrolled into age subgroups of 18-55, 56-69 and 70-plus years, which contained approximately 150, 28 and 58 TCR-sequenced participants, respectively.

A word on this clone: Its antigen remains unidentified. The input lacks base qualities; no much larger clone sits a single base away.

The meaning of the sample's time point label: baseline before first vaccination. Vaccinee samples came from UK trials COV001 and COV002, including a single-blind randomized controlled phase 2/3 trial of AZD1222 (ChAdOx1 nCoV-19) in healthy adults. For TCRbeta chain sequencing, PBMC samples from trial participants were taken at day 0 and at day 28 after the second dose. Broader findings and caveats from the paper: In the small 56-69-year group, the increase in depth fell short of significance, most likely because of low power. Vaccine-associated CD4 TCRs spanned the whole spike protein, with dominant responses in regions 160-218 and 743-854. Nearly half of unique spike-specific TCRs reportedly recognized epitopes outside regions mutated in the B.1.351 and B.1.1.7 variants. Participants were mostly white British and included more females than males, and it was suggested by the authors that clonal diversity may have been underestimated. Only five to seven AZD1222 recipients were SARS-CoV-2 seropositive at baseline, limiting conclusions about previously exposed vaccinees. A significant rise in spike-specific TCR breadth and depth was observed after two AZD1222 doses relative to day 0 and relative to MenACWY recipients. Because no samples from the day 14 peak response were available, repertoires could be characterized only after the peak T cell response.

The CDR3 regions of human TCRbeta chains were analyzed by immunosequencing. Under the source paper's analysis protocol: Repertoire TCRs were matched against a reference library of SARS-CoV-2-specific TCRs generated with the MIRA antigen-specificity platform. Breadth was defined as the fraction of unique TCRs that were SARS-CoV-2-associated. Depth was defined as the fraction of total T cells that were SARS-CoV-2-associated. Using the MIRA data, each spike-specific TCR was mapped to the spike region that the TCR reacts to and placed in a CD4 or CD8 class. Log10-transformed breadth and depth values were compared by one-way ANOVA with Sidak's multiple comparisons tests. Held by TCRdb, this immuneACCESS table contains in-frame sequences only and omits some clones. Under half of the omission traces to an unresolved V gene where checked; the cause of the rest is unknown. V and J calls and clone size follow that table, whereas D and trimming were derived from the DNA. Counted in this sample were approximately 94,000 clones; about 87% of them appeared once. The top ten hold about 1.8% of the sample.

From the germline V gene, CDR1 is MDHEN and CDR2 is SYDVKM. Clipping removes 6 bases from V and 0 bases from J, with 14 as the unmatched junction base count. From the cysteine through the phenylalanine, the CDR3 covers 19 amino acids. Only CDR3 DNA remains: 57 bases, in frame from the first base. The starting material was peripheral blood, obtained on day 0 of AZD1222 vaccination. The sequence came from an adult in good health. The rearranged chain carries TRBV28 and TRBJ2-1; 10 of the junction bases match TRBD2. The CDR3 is CASRPQSGTSASSYNEQFF. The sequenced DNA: TGTGCCAGCAGACCGCAGTCCGGGACTAGCGCCAGCTCCTACAATGAGCAGTTCTTC.